Each of the 7 T cell receptor beta chains below was sequenced from the same sample in a study of T cell responses to AZD1222 COVID-19 vaccine. Profiling relied on immunoSEQ multiplex PCR, and the TCRdb table lists in-frame clones only, not all of them. Here the sample spans some 120,000 clones, 80% to 90% being singletons. This sample comprised peripheral blood, obtained on day 0 of AZD1222 vaccination. Receptors were obtained from an adult in good health.

The chain is built from TRBV30 and TRBJ2-7; unclear D gene. The CDR3 loop spans 11 amino acids. Germline assignment: CDR1 GTSNPN and CDR2 SVGIG (reference sequence). V lost 2 bases, J lost 6 bases, and 8 bases lay in between. This CDR3 is CAWSKLSEQYF. The CDR3, as DNA: TGTGCCTGGAGTAAGCTCTCCGAGCAGTACTTC. Combining the CDR3 with reference TRBV30 and TRBJ2-7 gives the whole variable domain SQTIHQWPATLVQPVGSPLSLECTVEGTSNPNLYWYRQAAGRGLQLLFYSVGIGQISSEVPQNLSASRPQDRQFILSSKKLLLSDSGFYLCAWSKLSEQYFGPGTRLTVT.

This clone was observed a few times. The chain uses TRBV6-5 and TRBJ2-7, with no clear D. Trimming took 5 bases from V and 3 from J, leaving 11 bases between them. This CDR3 is 13 amino acids long. Germline-derived CDR1 and CDR2 are MNHEY and SVGAGI. CDR3 loop: CASSNTFHYEQYF. The CDR3 bases are TGTGCCAGCAGTAATACCTTTCACTACGAGCAGTACTTC.

This chain links TRBV5-1 with TRBJ1-2; D call uncertain. Trimming took off 0 bases at V and 2 bases at J, with 11 bases between the two ends. The germline gives CDR1 SGHRS, CDR2 YFSETQ. CDR3 length: 15 amino acids. CDR3 in DNA: TGCGCCAGCAGCTTGGGACTAAGATCCAACTATGGCTACACCTTC. Its translation: CASSLGLRSNYGYTF.

This clone was observed a single time. The rearrangement joins TRBV3-1 (or the pseudogene TRBV3-2) to TRBJ2-5, with TRBD1 as a possible D gene (6 bases). This CDR3 has 13 residues. Per germline, CDR1 LGHDT and CDR2 YNNKEL (reference sequence). V gave up 1 base and J gave up 7 bases, with 10 bases separating them. The CDR3 is CASSQAQGVTQYF. The CDR3, as DNA: TGTGCCAGCAGCCAAGCACAGGGTGTGACCCAGTACTTC.

The chain recombines TRBV6-2 or TRBV6-3 with TRBJ1-5, with 8 positions matching TRBD1. Trimming cost V 6 bases and J 7 bases; bases outside gene matches: 8. Germline CDR1 reads MNHEY; CDR2 reads SVGEGT. The CDR3 spans 14 residues. The CDR3 loop reads CASSLDRGGQPQHF. Written as DNA, the CDR3 is TGTGCCAGCAGCCTTGACAGGGGAGGCCAGCCCCAGCATTTT.

V is TRBV5-4 and J is TRBJ1-2, with D uncertain. The CDR3 sequence is 13 residues long. Germline V lookup: CDR1 SGHNT, CDR2 YYREEE (reference sequence). V was trimmed by 7 bases and J by 5 bases, leaving 15 bases between them. CDR3 loop: CASGEGGIYGYTF. Here the CDR3 DNA reads TGTGCCAGCGGGGAGGGTGGGATTTATGGCTACACCTTC.

Of note for this clone: Other DNA sequences in this sample translate to the same CDR3. This sequence joins TRBV9 and TRBJ2-7, with 7 bases aligning to TRBD2. CDR1 and CDR2 (germline): SGDLS, YYNGEE. With 0 bases clipped from V and 3 bases from J, the junction kept 3 bases outside the gene matches. This CDR3 is built from 14 residues. Here the CDR3 DNA reads TGTGCCAGCAGCGTAGGCCCGGGGGGCTACGAGCAGTACTTC. It encodes CASSVGPGGYEQYF.